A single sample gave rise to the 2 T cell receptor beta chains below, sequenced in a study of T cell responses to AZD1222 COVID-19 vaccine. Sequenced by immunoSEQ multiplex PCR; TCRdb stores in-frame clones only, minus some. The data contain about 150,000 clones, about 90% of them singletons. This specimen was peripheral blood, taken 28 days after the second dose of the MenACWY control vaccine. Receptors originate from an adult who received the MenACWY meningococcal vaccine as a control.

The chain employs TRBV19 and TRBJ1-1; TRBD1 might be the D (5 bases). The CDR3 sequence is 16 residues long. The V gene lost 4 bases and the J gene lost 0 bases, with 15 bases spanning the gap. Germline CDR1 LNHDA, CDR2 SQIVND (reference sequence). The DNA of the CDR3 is TGTGCCAGTAGTAGGGCGGGGGGATCTATGAACACTGAAGCTTTCTTT. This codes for CASSRAGGSMNTEAFF. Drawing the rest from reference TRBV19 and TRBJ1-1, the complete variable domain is DGGITQSPKYLFRKEGQNVTLSCEQNLNHDAMYWYRQDPGQGLRLIYYSQIVNDFQKGDIAEGYSVSREKKESFPLTVTSAQKNPTAFYLCASSRAGGSMNTEAFFGQGTRLTVV.

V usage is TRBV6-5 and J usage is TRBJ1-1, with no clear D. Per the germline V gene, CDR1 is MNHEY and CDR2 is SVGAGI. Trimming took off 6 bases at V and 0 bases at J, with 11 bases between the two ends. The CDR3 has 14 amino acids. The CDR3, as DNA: TGTGCCAGCAGGATAAGGTTGGTGAACACTGAAGCTTTCTTT. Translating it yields CASRIRLVNTEAFF.